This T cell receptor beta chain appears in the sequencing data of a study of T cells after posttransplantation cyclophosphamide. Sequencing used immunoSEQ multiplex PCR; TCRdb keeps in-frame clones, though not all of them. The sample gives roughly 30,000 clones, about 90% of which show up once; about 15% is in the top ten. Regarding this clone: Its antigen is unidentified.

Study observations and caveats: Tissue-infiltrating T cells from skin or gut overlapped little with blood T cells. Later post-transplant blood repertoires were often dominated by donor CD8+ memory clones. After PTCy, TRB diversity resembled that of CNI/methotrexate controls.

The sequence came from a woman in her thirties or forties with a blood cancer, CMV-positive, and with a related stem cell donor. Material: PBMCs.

The CDR3 DNA follows: TGTGCCAGCAGCCCCGGCGGGGATTTGGGCACTGAAGCTTTCTTT. Protein sequence: CASSPGGDLGTEAFF. The rearrangement links TRBV9 to TRBJ1-1, with unresolved D. The CDR3 has 15 amino acids. Germline loops: CDR1 SGDLS, CDR2 YYNGEE. V dropped 4 bases and J dropped 4 bases, with 17 bases sitting between them. Full variable domain (missing parts from reference TRBV9 and TRBJ1-1): DSGVTQTPKHLITATGQRVTLRCSPRSGDLSVYWYQQSLDQGLQFLIQYYNGEERAKGNILERFSAQQFPDLHSELNLSSLELGDSALYFCASSPGGDLGTEAFFGQGTRLTVV.